Here is one T cell receptor (beta chain) with its context. Its antigen is unknown. Looked up from germline, CDR1 is SNHLY and CDR2 is FYNNEI. This CDR3 has 13 amino acids. Trimming stripped 4 bases from V and 8 bases from J, with 13 bases between. Researchers ran the PCR with 60 Vbeta and 13 Jbeta primers. Original handling: The authors later counted about 80 million unique TCR beta chains, some 12 million of them shared. The repertoire was sequenced with immunoSEQ multiplex PCR; TCRdb's copy has only in-frame clones and lacks some. V and J calls and clone size follow that table, whereas D and trimming were derived from the DNA. The repertoire consists of approximately 150,000 clones, with around three fifths occurring once and the leading ten covering about 3%. This sample was taken from a study of cytomegalovirus exposure and HLA in healthy donors. Overall study findings and caveats: In a later analysis, HLA-associated beta chains showed higher expansion and lower generation probabilities than comparable chains.

Material: PBMCs. The origin of this receptor is a woman in her 30s in good health and CMV-seropositive. This chain joins TRBV2 and TRBJ2-3; maybe TRBD1 (6 bases). The CDR3 loop reads CASSGTVQGTQYF. For the CDR3, the DNA is TGTGCCAGCAGTGGGACAGTTCAGGGTACGCAGTATTTT.